The text below deals with one T cell receptor (beta chain). This clonotype came up many times. No antigen is known for it. No per-base quality is available; no much larger clone lies one base away. The source of the sample is a study of read filtering for tumor transcriptome and immune sequencing (dated by TCRdb to the early 2020s). Background on the whole study: The cohort consisted of under 20 male and roughly 15 female patients, with a mean age of around 60 years and an age range of about 47 to 90. Per sample, about 4.05 to 11 million TCR-region mapped reads were obtained with IR-seq, compared with only roughly 75 to 1,400 with RNA-seq. Under revised international staging, roughly eight patients fell into R-ISS I, approximately 15 into R-ISS II and more than five into R-ISS III. TCR repertoires obtained by targeted immune repertoire sequencing and by bulk whole-transcriptome sequencing performed on the same bone marrow samples were compared. One of the main goals was to work out a read-filtering strategy for immune repertoire data, in particular whether clonotypes backed by only a single read should be removed. After DNase treatment, whole-transcriptome libraries were prepared with the TruSeq RNA Access Library Prep Kit.

V is reduced by 1 base and J by 1 base, leaving a spacing of 4 bases between them. The CDR3 contains 13 residues, cysteine and phenylalanine counted. Only the CDR3 portion is preserved as DNA: 39 bases, with reading frame beginning at the first base. For CDR1 and CDR2, the germline V gene lists MNHNS and SASEGT. TCR libraries were constructed from approximately 360 ng RNA using the Immunoverse kit, and molecular barcoded adaptors covering alpha/delta and beta/gamma chains were employed. TCR library preparation was performed with the same RNA that was used for transcriptome sequencing. TCR libraries were sequenced on an Illumina HiSeq 4000 with 2 x 150 cycles. Per the authors' processing: Using MiXCR, which included quality filtering and error correction, TCR reads were aligned to human V, D, J and C references and then assembled into CDR3 clonotypes. The tcR package in R was used for analysis of clonotype counts and gene usage diversity. For inspection of raw mapping reads, RNA-seq reads were mapped by STAR aligner version 2.5.3a onto GRCh37 of the human genome. IR-seq fastq files were randomly downsampled with Seqtk 1.3 to test the effect of sequencing depth on detected clonotypes. Clones were called with MiXCR by TCRdb after fastp trimmed the public reads at Q25, and only in-frame beta chains were retained. Every distinct CDR3 protein forms one entry, paired with its most common genes and DNA. These V and J calls derive from TCRdb rather than the authors' analysis. Counted in this sample were approximately 43,000 distinct CDR3 sequences; around 15% of them appeared once. The ten most abundant clones make up approximately 28% of the sample.

Each patient had bone marrow sampled at the time of active disease. Ficoll-Hypaque density gradient centrifugation was used to isolate the bone marrow mononuclear cells. Myeloma plasma cells were removed and CD138-negative cells were obtained by negative selection following labeling with CD138 magnetic microbeads on a MACS separator. Flow cytometry with CD138 antibodies on an Attune NxT was used to check how pure the isolated cells were. Total RNA was extracted with TRIzol reagent and quantified with a NanoDrop spectrophotometer. Paired RNA-seq and IR-seq were performed on the CD138-negative bone marrow sample of each patient. General study outcomes and caveats: IR-seq captured clonotypes at much higher depth and more reliably than RNA-seq, and smaller IR-seq throughput sufficed to identify most shared clonotypes. When single-read clonotypes were removed, the proportions of shared clonotypes in IR-seq and RNA-seq correlated more strongly. Single-read clonotypes made up roughly 80% of clonotypes but about 3.5% of total reads in IR-seq, and roughly three quarters of clonotypes and 40% to 50% of reads in RNA-seq. The sorted CD138-negative fraction was composed of a mixed bone marrow immune population rather than of purified T cells.

The sample was a population of CD138-negative cells sorted from bone marrow. What the cell subset or site label conveys for this sample: bone marrow mononuclear cells depleted of CD138+ plasma/myeloma cells by negative magnetic selection. This sequence was found in a donor at least 40 years old with multiple myeloma. The chain is assembled from TRBV6-1 and TRBJ1-1; the D segment cannot be called with confidence. The nucleotide sequence reads as follows: TGTGCCAGCAGTGAAGTAGGGAACACTGAAGCTTTCTTT. Protein translation: CASSEVGNTEAFF.